This T cell receptor (beta chain) was profiled in a study of CD8 T cells in Susac syndrome. Reverse transcription of 0.5 to 1 ug RNA used random hexamers. Each CDR3 protein is one row after TCRdb ran MiXCR on the immunoSEQ multiplex PCR reads. This table holds about 200,000 distinct CDR3 sequences, 85% to 95% found once. Healthy donors acted as controls, with matching for age and sex. The CDR3 sequence is 14 residues long. Germline V gene sequence: CDR1 SQVTM, CDR2 ANQGSEA. V lost 7 bases, J lost 1 base, and 8 bases stayed unmatched. The sequencing input was CD4+ T cells from PBMCs. The receptor comes from a human donor in good health. The chain recombines TRBV29-1 with TRBJ2-3, with 7 bases identical to TRBD2. CDR3 loop: CSAVAGPGTDTQYF. CDR3 bases: TGCAGCGCCGTAGCGGGCCCTGGCACAGATACGCAGTATTTT.